The 24 T cell receptor beta chains below were found in one sample sequenced in a study of blood T cell repertoires in COVID-19. Profiled with immunoSEQ multiplex PCR; TCRdb holds only in-frame clones, not every one. This table has about 400,000 clones, about 90% appearing once. The sequenced sample consisted of PBMCs or T cells enriched from blood (not recorded which). Receptors were obtained from a man aged 40-55 years in a cohort exposed to, infected with or recovered from COVID-19 (not recorded which).

This clone is a singleton in its sample. J is TRBJ2-7 and V is TRBV10-3; TRBD1 matches 8 bases. The CDR3 consists of 13 residues. After removal of 5 bases from V and 3 bases from J, the junction contained 3 bases not matched to a gene. Germline V gene lookup returns CDR1 ENHRY and CDR2 SYGVKD. Written as DNA, the CDR3 is TGTGCCATCAGTCCCGGGACAGGCTACGAGCAGTACTTC. Protein product: CAISPGTGYEQYF.

The chain uses TRBV5-1 and TRBJ2-1; D is perhaps TRBD2 (6 bases). Looked up from germline, CDR1 is SGHRS and CDR2 is YFSETQ. Between the trimmed V and J ends, which lost 6 bases and 2 bases, there was a span of 12 bases. The CDR3 has 14 amino acids. The CDR3 loop is CASTNGGTYNEQFF. The CDR3 nucleotides read TGCGCCAGCACCAACGGCGGGACCTACAATGAGCAGTTCTTC.

The V call is TRBV29-1, the J call TRBJ2-1; 10 positions match TRBD2. The CDR3 length is 13 residues. V shed 5 bases, J shed 10 bases, and the junction held 8 bases outside the gene matches. Germline loops: CDR1 SQVTM, CDR2 ANQGSEA. CDR3 sequence reads: CSVFRLAGDEQFF. The CDR3 DNA sequence: TGCAGCGTTTTTCGCCTAGCGGGAGACGAGCAGTTCTTC.

The chain couples TRBV3-1 (or the pseudogene TRBV3-2) to TRBJ1-2; a possible D gene is TRBD1 (6 bases). Germline values: CDR1 LGHDT, CDR2 YNNKEL (reference sequence). The V end was cut by 0 bases, the J end by 8 bases, with 19 bases between. This CDR3 comprises 16 residues. The CDR3 DNA is TGTGCCAGCAGCCAAGAAGGAAGGACAGTGAGCCAAGGCTACACCTTC. It specifies CASSQEGRTVSQGYTF.

The V gene is TRBV2, the J gene TRBJ2-7, with unresolved D. Germline-derived CDR1 and CDR2 are SNHLY and FYNNEI. The CDR3 is 13 residues long. Trimming shortened V by 5 bases and J by 2 bases, and 10 bases separated the two germline ends. CDR3 loop: CASSNQAAYEQYF. The CDR3 DNA reads as TGTGCCAGCAGTAATCAGGCCGCCTACGAGCAGTACTTC.

This chain joins TRBV10-3 and TRBJ2-7; 12 bases agree with TRBD2. CDR3 length: 16 amino acids. The germline gives CDR1 ENHRY, CDR2 SYGVKD. V lost 6 bases, J lost 0 bases, and 6 bases stayed unmatched. The CDR3 nucleotides are TGTGCCATCAGCCCTACTAGCGGGAGGAACTCCTACGAGCAGTACTTC. Translation gives CAISPTSGRNSYEQYF.

The chain links TRBV30 to TRBJ1-1; TRBD1 might be the D (5 bases). The CDR3 sequence is 17 residues long. V lost 3 bases to trimming and J lost 0 bases, with 20 bases between them. Looked up from germline, CDR1 is GTSNPN and CDR2 is SVGIG (reference sequence). The CDR3 here is CAWSPYFGGAMNTEAFF. The CDR3 bases are TGTGCCTGGAGCCCCTACTTCGGGGGAGCAATGAACACTGAAGCTTTCTTT.

The rearrangement uses TRBV7-9 and TRBJ2-7, with a possible D match to TRBD1 (5 bases). The CDR3 sequence is 15 residues long. Germline lookup yields CDR1 SEHNR and CDR2 FQNEAQ (reference sequence). Trimming took off 5 bases at V and 2 bases at J, with 16 bases between the two ends. The CDR3 loop reads CASSQPTAAAYEQYF. CDR3 nucleotides: TGTGCCAGCAGCCAACCGACAGCCGCTGCCTACGAGCAGTACTTC.

The chain recombines TRBV19 with TRBJ1-1; tentatively, D is TRBD1 (6 bases). The CDR3 consists of 14 residues. The germline V gene encodes CDR1 LNHDA and CDR2 SQIVND (reference sequence). Trimming left V 9 bases short and J 3 bases short, with 17 bases between. CDR3 amino acids: CASAKQGPYTEAFF. CDR3 nucleotide sequence: TGTGCCAGCGCAAAACAGGGACCGTACACTGAAGCTTTCTTT.

The rearrangement uses TRBV27 and TRBJ2-7; 12 bases match TRBD2. The CDR3 has 14 amino acids. Germline CDR1 is MNHEY and CDR2 is SMNVEV (reference sequence). V lost 7 bases, J lost 4 bases, and 5 bases stayed unmatched. The CDR3 protein is CASKRLAGEYEQYF. The DNA for the CDR3 is TGTGCCAGCAAAAGACTAGCGGGAGAGTACGAGCAGTACTTC.

J is TRBJ2-3 and V is TRBV7-8; 16 nucleotides agree with TRBD2. After removal of 2 bases from V and 6 bases from J, the junction contained 14 bases not matched to a gene. The CDR3 spans 20 residues. Germline assignment: CDR1 SGHVS and CDR2 FQNEAQ. CDR3 region: CASSLQGGQGLAGGRDTQYF. The CDR3 DNA sequence: TGTGCCAGCAGCTTACAAGGAGGACAGGGACTAGCGGGAGGGAGGGATACGCAGTATTTT.

CDR3 sequence: CASSIIFFAGNTGELFF. For the CDR3, the DNA is TGTGCCAGTAGTATTATCTTCTTTGCGGGGAACACCGGGGAGCTGTTTTTT. The V gene is TRBV19, the J gene TRBJ2-2; D might be TRBD2 (5 bases). CDR1 is LNHDA and CDR2 is SQIVND in the germline V gene (reference sequence). V was pared by 3 bases and J by 1 base, with 15 bases between. This CDR3 spans 17 amino acids. Using reference TRBV19 and TRBJ2-2 for the parts outside the CDR3, the full variable domain is DGGITQSPKYLFRKEGQNVTLSCEQNLNHDAMYWYRQDPGQGLRLIYYSQIVNDFQKGDIAEGYSVSREKKESFPLTVTSAQKNPTAFYLCASSIIFFAGNTGELFFGEGSRLTVL.

This chain connects TRBV9 to TRBJ2-1, with 13 bases that match TRBD2. Germline CDR1 is SGDLS and CDR2 is YYNGEE. The CDR3 spans 15 residues. With V trimmed by 2 bases and J by 9 bases, 5 bases remained unmatched. CDR3 region: CASSVLGLAGVEQFF. The CDR3 DNA sequence: TGTGCCAGCAGCGTCCTCGGACTAGCGGGAGTTGAGCAGTTCTTC.

This chain joins TRBV28 and TRBJ1-3; D is perhaps TRBD1 (5 bases). The V end was cut by 10 bases, the J end by 2 bases, with 12 bases between. CDR1 is MDHEN and CDR2 is SYDVKM in the germline V gene. CDR3 size: 13 residues. Here the CDR3 DNA reads TGTGCCACGGCCCCGGGGGCTGGAAACACCATATATTTT. Encoded protein: CATAPGAGNTIYF.

This clone was detected once. The chain links TRBV10-3 to TRBJ2-7; possible D gene TRBD2, 6 bases. V lost 4 bases and J 4 bases, leaving 14 bases between the germline ends. The CDR3 has 14 residues. Per germline, CDR1 ENHRY and CDR2 SYGVKD. The CDR3 nucleotides read TGTGCCATCAGTGCTAGCGCGGCTCAATACGAGCAGTACTTC. This encodes CAISASAAQYEQYF.

The chain has TRBV19 and TRBJ2-5; 9 bases match TRBD1. This CDR3 has 14 residues. The germline V gene has CDR1 LNHDA and CDR2 SQIVND (reference sequence). Trimming at V came to 5 bases and at J to 4 bases, leaving 5 bases not matched to a gene. In DNA form, the CDR3 reads TGTGCCAGTAGTGAGACAGGGGGGTCAGAGACCCAGTACTTC. As protein: CASSETGGSETQYF.

In nucleotides, the CDR3 is TGTGCCAGCAGTTATACTGGGGGGAGAGCAGATACGCAGTATTTT. Protein: CASSYTGGRADTQYF. The V gene is TRBV6-5, the J gene TRBJ2-3; D perhaps matches TRBD2 (6 bases). CDR1 MNHEY and CDR2 SVGAGI come from the germline V gene. V gave up 3 bases and J gave up 4 bases, with 14 bases separating them. CDR3 length equals 15 residues.

This clone appeared once. The chain recombines TRBV11-2 with TRBJ2-1, with 11 nucleotides matching TRBD2. J lost 6 bases, V lost 8 bases, and 6 bases had no gene match. The CDR3 covers 14 residues. The germline gives CDR1 SGHAT, CDR2 FQNNGV. CDR3 sequence (DNA): TGTGCCAGCCACTTAGCGGGAGGGTTCAATGAGCAGTTCTTC. Its translation: CASHLAGGFNEQFF. The whole variable domain, filled in from reference TRBV11-2 and TRBJ2-1, reads EAGVAQSPRYKIIEKRQSVAFWCNPISGHATLYWYQQILGQGPKLLIQFQNNGVVDDSQLPKDRFSAERLKGVDSTLKIQPAKLEDSAVYLCASHLAGGFNEQFFGPGTRLTVL.

V gene TRBV3-1 (or the pseudogene TRBV3-2) combines with J gene TRBJ1-6; D might be TRBD1 (5 bases). Germline assignment: CDR1 LGHDT and CDR2 YNNKEL (reference sequence). This CDR3 region has 15 residues. The germline V and J ends were trimmed by 0 bases and 9 bases, with 12 bases remaining between them. CDR3 nucleotides: TGTGCCAGCAGCCAAGACAGGGAAGGCGTTTCACCCCTCCACTTT. Translation gives CASSQDREGVSPLHF.

This chain joins TRBV28 and TRBJ2-7, with TRBD2 matching over 12 bases. The CDR3 loop spans 15 amino acids. Trimming at V came to 2 bases and at J to 2 bases, leaving 1 base not matched to a gene. Germline CDR1 is MDHEN and CDR2 is SYDVKM. CDR3 in DNA: TGTGCCAGCAGTTTAGGGACTAGCGGGCCCTACGAGCAGTACTTC. Amino acids: CASSLGTSGPYEQYF.

The chain recombines TRBV18 with TRBJ2-7, with 7 bases aligning to TRBD2. The V and J ends lost 6 bases and 3 bases, in that order; junction bases with no gene match: 17. The CDR3 consists of 17 residues. Germline CDR1 is KGHSH and CDR2 is LQKENI. The DNA of the CDR3 is TGTGCCAGCTCCCCAACCCCGCTCCTAGCGGAGGTCTACGAGCAGTACTTC. Amino acid sequence: CASSPTPLLAEVYEQYF.

This clone showed up just once. The chain links TRBV27 to TRBJ1-2, with TRBD1 identical over 9 bases. CDR1 MNHEY and CDR2 SMNVEV come from the germline V gene (reference sequence). The CDR3 runs 18 residues. Trimming removed 1 base from V and 7 bases from J; junction bases left unmatched: 16. The CDR3 loop is CASSLFPPPGQGLGGYTF. The CDR3 DNA is TGTGCCAGCAGTTTATTCCCTCCCCCGGGACAGGGACTAGGTGGCTACACCTTC.

Comment on this clone: This same CDR3 is encoded by further DNA sequences in the sample. The genes are TRBV18 and TRBJ1-5; a weak D match, TRBD1 (5 bases). V was shortened by 2 bases and J by 0 bases, with 5 bases between the two germline ends. Germline CDR1 KGHSH, CDR2 LQKENI. This CDR3 has 14 residues. As DNA, the CDR3 is TGTGCCAGCTCACCAGACAGTAGCAATCAGCCCCAGCATTTT. Translation: CASSPDSSNQPQHF.

The chain couples TRBV29-1 to TRBJ2-3, with D tentatively TRBD2 (6 bases). Trimming left V 6 bases short and J 9 bases short, with 13 bases between. This CDR3 spans 11 amino acids. Germline assignment: CDR1 SQVTM and CDR2 ANQGSEA. CDR3 sequence reads: CSVVTSGTQYF. CDR3 coding DNA: TGCAGCGTAGTGACTAGTGGGACGCAGTATTTT.